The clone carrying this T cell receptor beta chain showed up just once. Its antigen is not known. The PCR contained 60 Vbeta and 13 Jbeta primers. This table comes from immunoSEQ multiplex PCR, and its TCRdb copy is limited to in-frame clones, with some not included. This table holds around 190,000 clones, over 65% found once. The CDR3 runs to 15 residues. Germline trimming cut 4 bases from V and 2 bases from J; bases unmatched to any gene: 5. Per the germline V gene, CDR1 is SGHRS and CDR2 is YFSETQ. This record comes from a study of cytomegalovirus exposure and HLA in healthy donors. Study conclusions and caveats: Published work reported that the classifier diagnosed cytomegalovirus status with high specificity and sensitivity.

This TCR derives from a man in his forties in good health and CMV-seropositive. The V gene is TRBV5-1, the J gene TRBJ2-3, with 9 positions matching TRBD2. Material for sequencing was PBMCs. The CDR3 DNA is TGCGCCAGCAGCGAGCGGGGGGCACACACAGATACGCAGTATTTT. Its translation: CASSERGAHTDTQYF.